The clone carrying this TCR beta chain was detected a few times. The antigen is not known. Combining a sample-barcoded 5' primer with a J-beta primer mix, a second PCR ran for 7 to 11 cycles. Every molecule of cDNA carried a tag from a template-switch adaptor with 12 random nucleotides. Per-sample output comprised a minimum of 2.5 million paired-end reads containing CDR3. TCRdb reanalysed the 5' RACE reads using MiXCR and keeps one entry per CDR3 protein. The sample contains more than 1.4 million distinct CDR3 sequences, around 39% of which appear only once. The CDR3 extends over 15 amino acids. Germline values: CDR1 DFQATT, CDR2 SNEGSKA (reference sequence). V dropped 6 bases and J dropped 0 bases, with 15 bases sitting between them. The data derive from a study of blood T cells in healthy people across ages. Study outcomes and limitations: A roughly linear age-dependent decrease characterized TCR beta diversity per million T cells.

The individuals who served as donors were healthy Caucasians living in Russia, aged roughly 6 to 95. This clonotype was obtained from a woman aged 18-29 years in good health. The chain recombines TRBV20-1 with TRBJ2-1; no definite D call. The sequencing input was blood. The CDR3 region has the DNA TGCAGTGCCCCCCGGGCAGCTCCCTCCTACAATGAGCAGTTCTTC. Translation gives CSAPRAAPSYNEQFF.